This TCR beta chain stems from a study of blood T cells in healthy people across ages (dated by TCRdb to the mid-2010s). Background on the whole study: In model experiments, roughly one uniquely barcoded TCR beta cDNA molecule per two T cells was captured by template switching. To track age-related changes in TCR beta repertoire diversity, the study relied on deep sequencing normalized with unique cDNA molecular identifiers. The donors were split into four age groups: young (average about 15 years), middle-aged (around 37), aged (about 62) and long-lived (approximately 80). To avoid experimental bias, donors of different ages were randomly spread across the sequencing lanes. For two donors (one aged 18 to 29 and one aged 80 or older), the study analyzed two additional independent replicas of 1 million unique cDNA reads from the same blood draw. Overall results and qualifications from the work: Because profiling used bulk unsorted PBMCs, naive and antigen-experienced compartments could not be compared conclusively. Estimates of total diversity from one million sequenced T cells were regarded as lower bounds and underestimates. Because the CMV infection status of the donors was unknown, age-related changes in expanded clonotypes may potentially have been confounded. Observed TCR beta diversity per million T cells fell roughly linearly with age, and a significant reduction was already apparent by age approximately 41. There was a strong correlation between observed TCR beta diversity and the percentage of naive T cells measured by flow cytometry. Compared with the aged group, the long-lived group had more naive CD4+ T cells, fewer expanded clones and increased TCR diversity, a pattern suggesting age selection.

The approximately 41 donors, aged roughly 6 to 95 years, were systemically healthy Caucasian individuals from Russia. Each donor gave around 9.8 milliliters of peripheral blood, collected into EDTA-treated Vacutainer tubes. Ficoll-Paque density-gradient centrifugation was used to isolate PBMCs, with at least 7 million obtained per sample. Trizol reagent was used to extract total RNA from the PBMCs, yielding at least 5.5 micrograms per sample. For every donor, an aliquot of PBMCs went through flow cytometry to measure the percentages of naive CD45RAhigh/CD27high T cells. V loses 5 bases, J loses 2 bases, and the germline ends lie 9 bases apart. CDR1 and CDR2 (DFQATT, SNEGSKA) derive from the germline V gene (reference sequence). From the cysteine up to the phenylalanine, the CDR3 has a length of 12 residues. Kept here is only the CDR3 DNA, which spans 36 bases and is read in frame from base 1. The sample holds a few counts of this clonotype. This receptor's antigen is unknown. Base quality data are lacking; no much larger clone is found one base away.

Library creation used 5' RACE. Instrument used: Illumina HiSeq 2500. The second PCR ran for roughly 6 to 11 cycles and used a J-beta primer mix along with a sample-barcoded 5' primer. A unique molecular identifier was introduced onto each TCR beta cDNA molecule by a template-switch 5' adaptor carrying 12 random nucleotides. Each sample yielded at least 2.5 million CDR3-containing paired-end reads. First-strand cDNA synthesis was performed from all RNA using the Mint cDNA synthesis kit, with priming by a TRBC-specific oligonucleotide. All cDNA was treated with uracil-DNA glycosylase and then went through a first 18-cycle PCR with the universal primers M1SS and BC2_uni_R. Per the original workflow: For normalization, 1 million high-quality reads, each with a distinct molecular identifier, were randomly selected from each sample. Instead of being binned into consensus sequences, reads that shared molecular identifiers were thrown out. CDR3 identification, clonotype clustering and error correction used MiTCR with a Q25 quality threshold and the strictest error-elimination algorithm. Lower-bound total TCR beta diversity was estimated with a nonparametric unseen species model using Euler transformation. TCRdb redid the processing of the public reads, applying fastp at Q25 and MiXCR, and retained in-frame beta chains. Each CDR3 protein appears once, grouped with its most common genes and DNA. V and J calls and clone size were set by TCRdb, not the authors. The sample contains fewer than 800,000 distinct CDR3 sequences, approximately 29% of them found a single time. Clones ranked in the top ten supply roughly 15% of the sample.

Source material: blood. Recombination connected TRBV20-1 to TRBJ1-1, with no confident D gene call. The TCR comes from a woman aged 80 or over in good health. Donor details come from another sample of the same person, matched by shared clones. The nucleotide sequence reads TGCAGTGCTCCAAGAGTAAACACTGAAGCTTTCTTT. It specifies CSAPRVNTEAFF.